Listed below are T cell receptor beta chains from one sample, sequenced in a study of cytomegalovirus exposure and HLA in healthy donors. This table comes from immunoSEQ multiplex PCR, and its TCRdb copy is limited to in-frame clones, with some not included. Seen here are around 150,000 clones, under 70% observed once, and the top ten hold about 2.9%. Sequencing input: PBMCs. The source is a woman in her thirties in good health and CMV-seropositive. CDR3s include the opening cysteine and the closing phenylalanine or tryptophan. A D gene is named only where the DNA matches it firmly. Only part of the rows carry a size: once, few, many, or a class if the clone is expanded.

d_gene,j_gene,abundance,v_gene,CDR3nt,CDR3aa
TRBD2,TRBJ2-5,.,TRBV7-9,TGTGCCAGCATCTACCCCCCAGGGATAGCGGGTTTGGAGACCCAGTACTTC,CASIYPPGIAGLETQYF
.,TRBJ2-4,.,TRBV10-2,TGCGCCAGCACGGACTCCCGAAACATTCAGTACTTC,CASTDSRNIQYF
.,TRBJ2-2,.,TRBV7-8,TGTGCCAGCAGCTTTCGGGACTCCGGATCCGGGGAGCTGTTTTTT,CASSFRDSGSGELFF
.,TRBJ2-1,.,TRBV4-1,TGCGCCAGCAGCCAAGACCGTCGCGAGAGCGGCTCCTCCTACAATGAGCAGTTCTTC,CASSQDRRESGSSYNEQFF
TRBD2,TRBJ2-3,.,TRBV4-2,TGTGCCAGCACCCAAGGGGTAACAGCGGGAGGCCGCGATACGCAGTATTTT,CASTQGVTAGGRDTQYF
.,TRBJ1-2,.,TRBV6-5,TGTGCCAGCAGTTCCGCACTCCAATATGGCTACACCTTC,CASSSALQYGYTF
.,TRBJ2-1,.,TRBV21-1,TGTGCCAGCAGACTAGCGGTGGGGAGGGCCTACAATGAGCAGTTCTTC,CASRLAVGRAYNEQFF
.,TRBJ1-4,few,TRBV6-5,TGTGCCAGCAGATCCGACATGGCTGAAAAACTGTTTTTT,CASRSDMAEKLFF
.,TRBJ1-2,.,TRBV2,TGTGCCAGCAGTCCCTCGGGGGGTACTACTAACTATGGCTACACCTTC,CASSPSGGTTNYGYTF
.,TRBJ1-2,.,TRBV5-5,TGTGCCAGCAGCTCGACAGTTTACTATGGCTACACCTTC,CASSSTVYYGYTF
.,TRBJ1-1,.,TRBV6-5,TGTGCCACCTTACCTGCGGGGGCAACTGAAGCTTTCTTT,CATLPAGATEAFF
.,TRBJ2-7,.,TRBV5-4,TGTGCCAGCAGCTCGGGACTCTACGAGCAGTACTTC,CASSSGLYEQYF
.,TRBJ1-2,few,TRBV6-6,TGTGCCAGCAGTTACTCGGAGGTATCTAACTATGGCTACACCTTC,CASSYSEVSNYGYTF
TRBD1,TRBJ2-7,.,TRBV6-1,TGTGCCAGCACTCAAAGGGGGACAGGGATCTACGAGCAGTACTTC,CASTQRGTGIYEQYF
TRBD2,TRBJ2-1,.,TRBV2,TGTGCCAGCCTCGCGGGAGAATCCTACAATGAGCAGTTCTTC,CASLAGESYNEQFF
TRBD2,TRBJ2-2,few,TRBV18,TGTGCCAGCTCAACCCTCGGGACTAGCGGGAGGACCACCGGGGAGCTGTTTTTT,CASSTLGTSGRTTGELFF